This T cell receptor beta chain was found in a study of cytomegalovirus exposure and HLA in healthy donors. Across the study: Among the 400 or so donors who were genotyped, about 80% fell in the genetic ancestry cluster that is associated with self-reported Caucasian donors.

This CDR3 contains 14 residues. Germline CDR1 SNHLY, CDR2 FYNNEI. V was trimmed by 6 bases and J by 0 bases, leaving 9 bases between them. Vbeta (60) and Jbeta (13) primers were used in the PCR. Repertoires were generated with immunoSEQ multiplex PCR, while TCRdb's copy carries only in-frame clones and drops some. The sample shows some 110,000 clones, 75% to 85% of them seen only once. General observations from the study: Later on, analysis showed that most CMV-associated TCR beta chains appeared to be HLA-restricted.

Concerning this clone itself: Its matching antigen is unknown.

This receptor was taken from a woman aged 18-29 years in good health and CMV-seropositive. The source material was PBMCs. This sequence joins TRBV2 and TRBJ2-1; D gene ambiguous. CDR3 loop: CASSASFSYNEQFF. In DNA form, the CDR3 reads TGTGCCAGCAGCGCTAGTTTCTCCTACAATGAGCAGTTCTTC.